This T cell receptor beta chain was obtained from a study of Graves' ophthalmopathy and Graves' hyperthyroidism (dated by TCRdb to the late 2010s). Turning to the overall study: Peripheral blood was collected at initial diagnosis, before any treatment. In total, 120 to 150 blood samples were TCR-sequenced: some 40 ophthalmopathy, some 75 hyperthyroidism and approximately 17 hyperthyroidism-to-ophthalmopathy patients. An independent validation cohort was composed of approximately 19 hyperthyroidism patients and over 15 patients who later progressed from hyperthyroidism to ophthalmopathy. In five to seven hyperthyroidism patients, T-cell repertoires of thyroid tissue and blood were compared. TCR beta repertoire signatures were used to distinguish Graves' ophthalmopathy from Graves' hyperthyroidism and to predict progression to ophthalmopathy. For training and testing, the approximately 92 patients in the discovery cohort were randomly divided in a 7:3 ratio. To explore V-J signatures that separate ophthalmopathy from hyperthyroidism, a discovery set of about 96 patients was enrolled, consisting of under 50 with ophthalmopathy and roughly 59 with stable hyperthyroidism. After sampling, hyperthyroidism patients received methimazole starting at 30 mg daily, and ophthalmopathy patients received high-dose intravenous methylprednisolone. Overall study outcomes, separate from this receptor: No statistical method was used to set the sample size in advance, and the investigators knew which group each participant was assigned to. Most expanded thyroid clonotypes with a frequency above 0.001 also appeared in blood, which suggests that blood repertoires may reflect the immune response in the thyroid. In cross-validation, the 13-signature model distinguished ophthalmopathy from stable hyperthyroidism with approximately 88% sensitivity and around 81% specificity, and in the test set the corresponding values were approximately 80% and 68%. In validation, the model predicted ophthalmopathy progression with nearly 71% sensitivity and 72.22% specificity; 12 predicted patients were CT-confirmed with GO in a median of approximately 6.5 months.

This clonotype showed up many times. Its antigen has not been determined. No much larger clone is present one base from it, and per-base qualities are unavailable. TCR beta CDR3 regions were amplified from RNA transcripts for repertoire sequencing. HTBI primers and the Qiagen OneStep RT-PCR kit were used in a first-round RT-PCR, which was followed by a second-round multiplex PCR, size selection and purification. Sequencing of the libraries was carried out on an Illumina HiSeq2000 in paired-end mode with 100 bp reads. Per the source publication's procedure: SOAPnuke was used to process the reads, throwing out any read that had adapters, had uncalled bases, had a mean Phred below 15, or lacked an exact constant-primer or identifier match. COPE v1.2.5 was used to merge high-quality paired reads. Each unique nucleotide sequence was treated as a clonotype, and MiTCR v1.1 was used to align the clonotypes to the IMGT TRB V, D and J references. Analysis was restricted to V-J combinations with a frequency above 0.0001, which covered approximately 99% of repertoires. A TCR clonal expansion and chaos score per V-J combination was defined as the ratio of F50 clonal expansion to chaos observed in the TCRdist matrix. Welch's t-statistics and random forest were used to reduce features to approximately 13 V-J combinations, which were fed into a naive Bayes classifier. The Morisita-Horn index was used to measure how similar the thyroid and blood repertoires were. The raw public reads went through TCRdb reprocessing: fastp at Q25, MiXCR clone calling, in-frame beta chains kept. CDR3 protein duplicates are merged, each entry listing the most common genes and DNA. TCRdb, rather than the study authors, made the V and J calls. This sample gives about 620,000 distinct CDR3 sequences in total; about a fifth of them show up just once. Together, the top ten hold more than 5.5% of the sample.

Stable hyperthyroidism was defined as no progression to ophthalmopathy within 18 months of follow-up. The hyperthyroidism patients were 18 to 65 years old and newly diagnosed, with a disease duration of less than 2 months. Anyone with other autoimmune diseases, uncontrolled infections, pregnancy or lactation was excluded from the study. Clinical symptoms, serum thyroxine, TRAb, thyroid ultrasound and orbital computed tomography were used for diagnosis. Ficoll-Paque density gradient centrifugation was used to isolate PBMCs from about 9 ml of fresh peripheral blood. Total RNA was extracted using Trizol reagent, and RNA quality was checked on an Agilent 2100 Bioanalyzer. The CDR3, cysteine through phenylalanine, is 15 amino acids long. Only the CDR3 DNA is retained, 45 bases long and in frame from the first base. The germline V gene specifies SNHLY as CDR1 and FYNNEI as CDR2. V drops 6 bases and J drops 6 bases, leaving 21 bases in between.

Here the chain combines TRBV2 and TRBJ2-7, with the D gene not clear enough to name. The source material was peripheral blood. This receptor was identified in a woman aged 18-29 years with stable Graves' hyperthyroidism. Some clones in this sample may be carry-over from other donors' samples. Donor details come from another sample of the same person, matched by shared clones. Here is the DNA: TGTGCCAGCAGAATCCTCAACCCCACGATGCCCGAGCAGTACTTC. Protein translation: CASRILNPTMPEQYF. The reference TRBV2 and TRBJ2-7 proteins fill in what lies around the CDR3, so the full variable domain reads EPEVTQTPSHQVTQMGQEVILRCVPISNHLYFYWYRQILGQKVEFLVSFYNNEISEKSEIFDDQFSVERPDGSNFTLKIRSTKLEDSAMYFCASRILNPTMPEQYFGPGTRLTVT.